The 17 T cell receptor beta chains given below trace back to one sample, sequenced in a study of T cells in Graves' hyperthyroidism and ophthalmopathy. TCR beta CDR3 region amplification was performed from RNA transcripts. TCR CDR3 underwent first-round RT-PCR with the HTBI primer set. TCRdb reprocessed the multiplex PCR reads with MiXCR, giving one entry per CDR3 protein. There are 350,000 or so distinct CDR3 sequences in the sample; around 18% occur only once, and around 16% lies in the top ten. The sequencing sample was made of blood. The origin of the receptors is a woman between 40 and 50 years old with Graves' ophthalmopathy.

This clonotype was counted many times. This chain joins TRBV7-9 and TRBJ2-7, with no clear D. V lost 6 bases and J 0 bases, leaving 9 bases between the germline ends. This CDR3 region has 13 residues. Germline values: CDR1 SEHNR, CDR2 FQNEAQ (reference sequence). For the CDR3, the DNA is TGTGCCAGCAGGACTGACAACTCCTACGAGCAGTACTTC. Protein: CASRTDNSYEQYF.

The V gene is TRBV28, the J gene TRBJ2-5; TRBD2 aligns across 10 bases. The CDR3 contains 16 residues. Germline-derived CDR1 and CDR2 are MDHEN and SYDVKM. V shed 6 bases and J 1 base; nucleotides not matched to a gene: 8. Here the CDR3 DNA reads TGTGCCAGCAGCCCTAGGACTAGCGGCTCCCAAGAGACCCAGTACTTC. Protein: CASSPRTSGSQETQYF. The full variable domain, its missing parts supplied by reference TRBV28 and TRBJ2-5, is DVKVTQSSRYLVKRTGEKVFLECVQDMDHENMFWYRQDPGLGLRLIYFSYDVKMKEKGDIPEGYSVSREKKERFSLILESASTNQTSMYLCASSPRTSGSQETQYFGPGTRLLVL.

This clonotype was detected many times. V is TRBV12-3 or TRBV12-4 and J is TRBJ2-2; D could derive from TRBD1 or TRBD2 (6 bases each). The length of the CDR3 is 16 residues. Trimming removed 4 bases from V and 6 bases from J, with 18 bases in between. The CDR3 bases are TGTGCCAGCAGTTCCAGGGGACTCCGCCTCCCCGGGGAGCTGTTTTTT. It yields the protein CASSSRGLRLPGELFF.

There are many counts of this clonotype. This chain links TRBV7-2 with TRBJ1-2; D gene unclear. Germline assignment: CDR1 SGHTA and CDR2 FQGNSA. Trimming stripped 7 bases from V and 4 bases from J, with 10 bases between. The CDR3 loop spans 12 amino acids. Here the CDR3 reads CASTSNGYGYTF. The CDR3 DNA is TGTGCCAGCACCTCCAACGGCTATGGCTACACCTTC. Variable domain in full (rest from reference TRBV7-2 and TRBJ1-2): GAGVSQSPSNKVTEKGKDVELRCDPISGHTALYWYRQSLGQGLEFLIYFQGNSAPDKSGLPSDRFSAERTGGSVSTLTIQRTQQEDSAVYLCASTSNGYGYTFGSGTRLTVV.

This clonotype was found many times. The J gene is TRBJ2-5, the V gene TRBV27, with a tentative D call TRBD1 (6 bases). CDR3 length equals 13 residues. Deletions cut 3 bases from V and 5 bases from J, with 10 bases between. CDR1 MNHEY and CDR2 SMNVEV come from the germline V gene (reference sequence). This CDR3 is CASSFDRSETQYF. CDR3 bases: TGTGCCAGCAGTTTTGACAGGTCGGAGACCCAGTACTTC.

Many counts were recorded for this clonotype. This chain connects TRBV4-1 to TRBJ2-7; D unresolved. The V gene's germline CDR1 is MGHRA and CDR2 YSYEKL. This CDR3 is 15 amino acids long. The V and J ends lost 1 base and 6 bases respectively, with 16 bases between them. CDR3 sequence reads: CASSQVGQSYAEQYF. The CDR3 DNA sequence: TGCGCCAGCAGCCAAGTGGGCCAGTCGTATGCCGAGCAGTACTTC.

The table lists this clonotype with a few counts. The genes are TRBV11-2 and TRBJ2-7; 9 bases match TRBD1. The CDR3 is made up of 16 amino acids. The V and J ends lost 5 bases and 0 bases, in that order; junction bases with no gene match: 8. Germline V gives CDR1 SGHAT, CDR2 FQNNGV. The CDR3 region is CASSHGTGRSSYEQYF. The CDR3 coding sequence is TGTGCCAGCAGCCACGGGACAGGGCGAAGCTCCTACGAGCAGTACTTC. Full variable domain (rest looked up from reference TRBV11-2 and TRBJ2-7): EAGVAQSPRYKIIEKRQSVAFWCNPISGHATLYWYQQILGQGPKLLIQFQNNGVVDDSQLPKDRFSAERLKGVDSTLKIQPAKLEDSAVYLCASSHGTGRSSYEQYFGPGTRLTVT.

This clonotype has ten or more counts. The chain joins TRBV2 to TRBJ1-2; a weak D match, TRBD1 (5 bases). Germline-derived CDR1 and CDR2 are SNHLY and FYNNEI. This CDR3 spans 11 amino acids. The V end lost 8 bases, the J end lost 3 bases, and 7 bases lay between the germline ends. The CDR3 here is CASGRDYGYTF. For the CDR3, the DNA is TGTGCCAGCGGCAGGGACTATGGCTACACCTTC. Full variable domain (outside the CDR3, taken from reference TRBV2 and TRBJ1-2): EPEVTQTPSHQVTQMGQEVILRCVPISNHLYFYWYRQILGQKVEFLVSFYNNEISEKSEIFDDQFSVERPDGSNFTLKIRSTKLEDSAMYFCASGRDYGYTFGSGTRLTVV.

This clonotype has a handful of counts. The chain has TRBV12-3 or TRBV12-4 and TRBJ2-7, with 7 bases lining up with TRBD2. This CDR3 spans 15 amino acids. J lost 3 bases, V lost 3 bases, and 8 bases had no gene match. The CDR3 coding sequence is TGTGCCAGCAGTTTGAGTGGACTAGGAGGCTACGAGCAGTACTTC. It encodes CASSLSGLGGYEQYF.

The table lists this clonotype with many counts. The chain is built from TRBV28 and TRBJ1-5; 8 positions match TRBD1. CDR3 size: 16 residues. CDR1 and CDR2 (germline): MDHEN, SYDVKM. Trimming at V came to 4 bases and at J to 3 bases, leaving 8 bases not matched to a gene. Here the CDR3 DNA reads TGTGCCAGCAGTTCCCATACAGGGGGAGCCAATCAGCCCCAGCATTTT. Translation: CASSSHTGGANQPQHF.

This clonotype was seen ten or more times. The V call is TRBV2, the J call TRBJ2-7; D might be TRBD2 (6 bases). Between the trimmed V and J ends, which lost 4 bases and 6 bases, there was a span of 7 bases. The germline CDR1 and CDR2 sequences are SNHLY and FYNNEI. The CDR3 length is 11 residues. The CDR3, as DNA: TGTGCCAGCAGTGGGGGGGTCGAGCAGTACTTC. The encoded protein is CASSGGVEQYF.

This clonotype has at least ten counts. V and J are TRBV2 and TRBJ2-7; tentatively, D is TRBD1 (5 bases). V shed 2 bases and J shed 2 bases, with 10 bases lying between them. CDR3 length: 14 amino acids. In germline, CDR1 is SNHLY, CDR2 FYNNEI. The CDR3 nucleotides are TGTGCCAGCAGTGAATCTCAAGGGGCCTACGAGCAGTACTTC. It is translated as CASSESQGAYEQYF.

The chain combines TRBV27 with TRBJ2-7, with D maybe TRBD2 (6 bases). CDR1 and CDR2 (germline): MNHEY, SMNVEV (reference sequence). CDR3 length: 13 amino acids. Trimming shortened V by 6 bases and J by 3 bases, and 12 bases separated the two germline ends. For the CDR3, the DNA is TGTGCCAGCAGCTCGGGAGACAACTACGAGCAGTACTTC. It translates to CASSSGDNYEQYF.

Comments on this clonotype: The junction does not match germline at one end; this may be a read error. The chain uses TRBV24-1 and TRBJ1-2, with a weak D call TRBD1 (6 bases). Per the germline V gene, CDR1 is KGHDR and CDR2 is SFDVKD. The CDR3 spans 13 residues. The CDR3 DNA is TGTGCCACCAGTGGTGCAGGGGCAATTAGCTACAACTTC. As protein: CATSGAGAISYNF.

This sequence joins TRBV20-1 and TRBJ1-5; no clear D gene. This CDR3 is built from 14 residues. The V gene lost 4 bases and the J gene lost 6 bases, with 16 bases spanning the gap. Germline V lookup: CDR1 DFQATT, CDR2 SNEGSKA (reference sequence). CDR3 residues: CSATPGRAGQPQHF. In DNA, the CDR3 is TGCAGTGCTACCCCCGGGAGGGCCGGTCAGCCCCAGCATTTT.

This clonotype was observed many times. The V gene is TRBV28, the J gene TRBJ1-2; D gene uncertain. The ends were cut back, 5 bases at V and 0 bases at J, with 10 bases in the middle. The CDR3 covers 14 residues. Germline CDR1 and CDR2: MDHEN and SYDVKM. The CDR3 DNA is TGTGCCAGCAGTCAAGCCAGAGCTAACTATGGCTACACCTTC. Translation: CASSQARANYGYTF.

This clonotype was seen at least ten times. The chain uses TRBV6-4 and TRBJ1-1, with D maybe TRBD1 (6 bases). The CDR3 contains 15 residues. Trimming pared 6 bases from V and 1 base from J, leaving 15 bases between. Germline loops: CDR1 MRHNA, CDR2 SNTAGT. The CDR3 bases are TGTGCCAGCAGAAAATGGGGGGGCAAGAACACTGAAGCTTTCTTT. This sequence encodes CASRKWGGKNTEAFF.